Shown below are 3 T cell receptor beta chains from a single sample sequenced in a study of OX40 agonist ivuxolimab in advanced cancers. Assay used: immunoSEQ multiplex PCR; TCRdb lists only in-frame clones, some missing. The data show about 92,000 clones, roughly nine tenths seen once. Sequencing was performed on CD4+ or CD8+ T cells sorted from blood, taken in a trial of the OX40 agonist ivuxolimab. All receptors derive from an adult with an advanced solid tumor such as melanoma, head and neck, liver or kidney cancer.

The sample holds a few counts of this clone. The V gene is TRBV9, the J gene TRBJ2-2; no firm D call. Trimming cost V 0 bases and J 0 bases, with 6 bases left between them. The CDR3 length is 15 residues. The germline CDR1 and CDR2 sequences are SGDLS and YYNGEE. CDR3 loop: CASSVELTNTGELFF. CDR3 sequence (DNA): TGTGCCAGCAGCGTAGAACTGACGAACACCGGGGAGCTGTTTTTT.

V and J are TRBV7-8 and TRBJ2-5; D unresolved. Trimming left V 1 base short and J 5 bases short, with 11 bases between. Per germline, CDR1 SGHVS and CDR2 FQNEAQ. The CDR3 is made up of 14 amino acids. CDR3 loop: CASSLEPSFETQYF. The CDR3 region has the DNA TGTGCCAGCAGCTTAGAACCGAGCTTTGAGACCCAGTACTTC.

This clone has only one observation. The chain joins TRBV6-6 to TRBJ2-3; TRBD1 matches 9 bases. The CDR3 has 15 amino acids. V lost 7 bases and J lost 4; bases outside the gene matches: 9. Germline assignment: CDR1 MNHNY and CDR2 SVGAGI (reference sequence). The CDR3: CASTSGTGLPDTQYF. CDR3 nucleotides: TGTGCCAGCACCTCGGGGACAGGGCTCCCAGATACGCAGTATTTT.